This T cell receptor beta chain was identified in a study of cytomegalovirus exposure and HLA in healthy donors. Germline V gene sequence: CDR1 SEHNR, CDR2 FQNEAQ (reference sequence). CDR3 length equals 16 residues. Trimming removed 4 bases from V and 0 bases from J; junction bases left unmatched: 8. Sequenced by immunoSEQ multiplex PCR; TCRdb stores in-frame clones only, minus some. The sample has about 240,000 clones; approximately 83% are singletons. This TCR came from a woman in her twenties or thirties in good health and CMV-seropositive. V usage is TRBV7-9 and J usage is TRBJ1-1; TRBD1 matches at 7 bases. The material sequenced was PBMCs. CDR3 in amino acids: CASSSPVDRVNTEAFF. In DNA form, the CDR3 reads TGTGCCAGCAGCTCCCCCGTTGACAGGGTGAACACTGAAGCTTTCTTT.